This T cell receptor beta chain stems from a study of shared clonotypes between healthy human individuals. Study results and caveats: Read depth was anticipated to influence clonotype sharing among donors.

Produced via immunoSEQ multiplex PCR; TCRdb's table is partial and in-frame only. The table records 2.3 million or so clones, approximately 95% of them present only once. The count of this clone is one. Its cognate antigen is unknown. The same CDR3 also results from other DNA sequences found in this sample. Germline lookup yields CDR1 SGHRS and CDR2 YFSETQ. V lost 2 bases, J lost 2 bases, and 3 bases stayed unmatched. The CDR3 totals 14 residues. The sequencing sample was made of naive CD4+ T cells from PBMCs. Subset: CD45RA+ positively selected. The TCR originated in a man between 18 and 29 years old in good health. Some clones in this sample may be carry-over from other donors' samples. The rearrangement uses TRBV5-1 and TRBJ2-7; TRBD1 matches at 8 bases. The CDR3 sequence is CASSFGTGTYEQYF. In DNA, the CDR3 is TGCGCCAGCAGCTTTGGGACAGGAACCTACGAGCAGTACTTC.